The 31 T cell receptor beta chains in this list originate from one sample, sequenced in a study of blood T cell repertoires in COVID-19. Only in-frame clones appear in the TCRdb table, and some are missing; sequencing was by immunoSEQ multiplex PCR. The sample has over 70,000 clones, over 60% seen once. Sequencing used peripheral blood. Receptor source: a man aged 65-85 years with COVID-19, enrolled during active disease.

The rearrangement joins TRBV19 to TRBJ2-3; D gene ambiguous. V was pared by 6 bases and J by 4 bases, with 8 bases between. The CDR3 has 12 amino acids. Germline lookup yields CDR1 LNHDA and CDR2 SQIVND (reference sequence). CDR3 sequence reads: CASRTWPDTQYF. CDR3 nucleotides: TGTGCCAGTAGGACTTGGCCAGATACGCAGTATTTT.

The rearrangement links TRBV18 to TRBJ2-2; possibly TRBD1 for D (6 bases). The CDR3 runs to 15 residues. V shed 6 bases and J shed 2 bases, with 13 bases lying between them. Germline values: CDR1 KGHSH, CDR2 LQKENI. The CDR3 region is CASSPGQINTGELFF. CDR3 DNA sequence: TGTGCCAGCTCGCCGGGACAAATTAACACCGGGGAGCTGTTTTTT.

The chain couples TRBV27 to TRBJ2-7, with D possibly being TRBD2 (6 bases). Trimming removed 3 bases at V and 4 bases at J, with 19 bases between. The CDR3 runs to 16 residues. Germline loops: CDR1 MNHEY, CDR2 SMNVEV (reference sequence). As DNA, the CDR3 is TGTGCCAGCAGTTTCCTCGGAAGGGGAGGTTCTTACGAGCAGTACTTC. Encoded protein: CASSFLGRGGSYEQYF.

The rearrangement uses TRBV28 and TRBJ2-7; 7 bases fit TRBD1. Germline-derived CDR1 and CDR2 are MDHEN and SYDVKM. CDR3 length equals 13 residues. V shed 8 bases and J 5 bases; nucleotides not matched to a gene: 9. CDR3 in DNA: TGTGCCAGCTGCGACAGGGTTCGGGACGAGCAGTACTTC. It yields the protein CASCDRVRDEQYF.

CDR3 nucleotide sequence: TGTGCCAGCAGCTTAGTACTAGCGGGGTCCAATGAGCAGTTCTTC. It yields the protein CASSLVLAGSNEQFF. This rearrangement joins TRBV11-2 to TRBJ2-1, with 10 bases identical to TRBD2. V lost 1 base, J lost 6 bases, and 3 bases stayed unmatched. Per germline, CDR1 SGHAT and CDR2 FQNNGV. The CDR3 is 15 amino acids. Drawing the rest from reference TRBV11-2 and TRBJ2-1, the complete variable domain is EAGVAQSPRYKIIEKRQSVAFWCNPISGHATLYWYQQILGQGPKLLIQFQNNGVVDDSQLPKDRFSAERLKGVDSTLKIQPAKLEDSAVYLCASSLVLAGSNEQFFGPGTRLTVL.

J is TRBJ1-2 and V is TRBV6-6, with a possible D match to TRBD1 (6 bases). Trimming took off 5 bases at V and 8 bases at J, with 18 bases between the two ends. The CDR3 length is 14 residues. Germline values: CDR1 MNHNY, CDR2 SVGAGI (reference sequence). CDR3 loop: CASSPGEQGKGYTF. CDR3 sequence (DNA): TGTGCCAGCAGTCCCGGGGAACAGGGAAAAGGCTACACCTTC.

This chain joins TRBV27 and TRBJ2-7; 8 bases agree with TRBD1. The germline gives CDR1 MNHEY, CDR2 SMNVEV (reference sequence). The CDR3 totals 15 residues. Trimming took 2 bases from V and 3 from J; bases not matched to a gene: 6. CDR3 sequence (DNA): TGTGCCAGCAGTTTAGATGGACAGGGAATCTACGAGCAGTACTTC. Translation gives CASSLDGQGIYEQYF.

This clone was recorded a few times. The chain couples TRBV25-1 to TRBJ2-1, with D maybe TRBD1 (5 bases). Germline V gene data show CDR1 as MGHDK and CDR2 as SYGVNS. CDR3 length: 16 residues. The V end lost 5 bases, the J end lost 0 bases, and 14 bases lay between the germline ends. The CDR3 spells CASSSLQASSYNEQFF. The CDR3 DNA follows: TGTGCCAGCAGTTCCCTACAGGCGAGCTCCTACAATGAGCAGTTCTTC. The full variable domain, its missing parts supplied by reference TRBV25-1 and TRBJ2-1, is EADIYQTPRYLVIGTGKKITLECSQTMGHDKMYWYQQDPGMELHLIHYSYGVNSTEKGDLSSESTVSRIRTEHFPLTLESARPSHTSQYLCASSSLQASSYNEQFFGPGTRLTVL.

This clone was counted once. The chain combines TRBV9 with TRBJ2-3; TRBD2 matches 10 bases. The V gene's germline CDR1 is SGDLS and CDR2 YYNGEE. The V and J ends lost 5 bases and 0 bases, in that order; junction bases with no gene match: 6. The CDR3 spans 16 residues. In DNA, the CDR3 is TGTGCCAGCAGTCGCGGACTAGCGGTTAGCACAGATACGCAGTATTTT. Translating it yields CASSRGLAVSTDTQYF.

As for this clone: One junction end does not reproduce the germline sequence, and a read error may be involved. The chain couples TRBV28 to TRBJ2-7; D may be TRBD2 (6 bases). The CDR3 runs to 12 residues. Germline-derived CDR1 and CDR2 are MDHEN and SYDVKM. This CDR3 reads CVIGVRGTEQYF. The CDR3 region has the DNA TGCGTGATTGGGGTACGGGGGACCGAGCAGTACTTC.

Written as DNA, the CDR3 is TGCGCCAGCAGCTTGTATAATGAAGAGACCCAGTACTTC. It is translated as CASSLYNEETQYF. The genes are TRBV5-1 and TRBJ2-5, with D unresolved. The ends were cut back, 1 base at V and 3 bases at J, with 7 bases in the middle. The CDR3 covers 13 residues. From germline, CDR1 is SGHRS and CDR2 YFSETQ.

The CDR3 region has the DNA TGTGCCAGCAGCATGGCCGGGACAGGGACTGGAAACACCATATATTTT. Amino acids: CASSMAGTGTGNTIYF. This chain joins TRBV7-3 and TRBJ1-3, with 9 bases lining up with TRBD1. The germline CDR1 and CDR2 sequences are SGHTA and FQGTGA. The CDR3 covers 16 residues. The V segment lost 5 bases and the J segment 2 bases; nucleotides outside the gene matches: 7.

The rearrangement uses TRBV18 and TRBJ2-7; 9 nucleotides line up with TRBD2. The V gene's germline CDR1 is KGHSH and CDR2 LQKENI. The junction had 2 bases not matched to a gene; V was cut back by 2 bases and J by 0 bases. The CDR3 has 15 residues. CDR3 sequence (DNA): TGTGCCAGCTCACCAGCTAGCGGGAACTCCTACGAGCAGTACTTC. This encodes CASSPASGNSYEQYF.

The rearrangement links TRBV15 to TRBJ2-1; D possibly corresponds to TRBD2 (6 bases). The CDR3 is made up of 14 amino acids. The germline V gene encodes CDR1 LNHNV and CDR2 YYDKDF (reference sequence). Between the trimmed V and J ends, which lost 1 base and 9 bases, there was a span of 13 bases. DNA for the CDR3: TGTGCCACCAGCAGAGGTGGCAGGACTACTGAGCAGTTCTTC. Translating it yields CATSRGGRTTEQFF.

The rearrangement joins TRBV5-1 to TRBJ2-2; D uncertain. The CDR3 spans 14 residues. The germline gives CDR1 SGHRS, CDR2 YFSETQ. Trimming pared 2 bases from V and 3 bases from J, leaving 8 bases between. The CDR3 spells CASSLVGYTGELFF. Here the CDR3 DNA reads TGCGCCAGCAGCTTAGTCGGGTACACCGGGGAGCTGTTTTTT.

This clone has just a few counts. The chain recombines TRBV27 with TRBJ2-7, with 7 bases matching TRBD1. The J segment lost 2 bases and the V segment lost 5 bases, leaving 3 bases of the junction unmatched. The CDR3 sequence is 13 residues long. Germline V gives CDR1 MNHEY, CDR2 SMNVEV (reference sequence). CDR3 amino acids: CASSPGTAYEQYF. The CDR3 DNA reads as TGTGCCAGCAGTCCAGGGACAGCCTACGAGCAGTACTTC.

The chain carries TRBV10-3 and TRBJ1-2, with D perhaps TRBD1 (5 bases). The CDR3 consists of 12 residues. The ends were cut back, 6 bases at V and 5 bases at J, with 10 bases in the middle. CDR1 ENHRY and CDR2 SYGVKD come from the germline V gene. The CDR3 sequence: CAISPDSYGYTF. CDR3 DNA: TGTGCCATCAGCCCAGACAGTTATGGCTACACCTTC.

The chain couples TRBV7-2 to TRBJ1-5; no reliable D call. CDR1 and CDR2 (germline): SGHTA, FQGNSA. V shed 2 bases and J shed 7 bases, with 9 bases lying between them. The CDR3 length is 13 residues. CDR3 DNA: TGTGCCAGCAGCTTATCGGGGTGGCAGCCCCAGCATTTT. Translation gives CASSLSGWQPQHF. Full variable domain (missing parts from reference TRBV7-2 and TRBJ1-5): GAGVSQSPSNKVTEKGKDVELRCDPISGHTALYWYRQSLGQGLEFLIYFQGNSAPDKSGLPSDRFSAERTGGSVSTLTIQRTQQEDSAVYLCASSLSGWQPQHFGDGTRLSIL.

V and J are TRBV9 and TRBJ2-1; no clear D. CDR1 and CDR2 (germline): SGDLS, YYNGEE. There are 12 residues in the CDR3. The V and J ends lost 0 bases and 9 bases respectively, with 7 bases between them. CDR3 DNA: TGTGCCAGCAGCGTAGGAGGAATTGAGCAGTTCTTC. This encodes CASSVGGIEQFF.

The chain employs TRBV2 and TRBJ1-6; D remains unclear. CDR3 length: 14 residues. V shed 0 bases and J shed 9 bases, with 9 bases lying between them. Germline loops: CDR1 SNHLY, CDR2 FYNNEI. The CDR3 sequence: CASSEADIVSPLHF. The CDR3 DNA sequence: TGTGCCAGCAGTGAAGCTGACATCGTTTCACCCCTCCACTTT. Filled out from reference TRBV2 and TRBJ1-6, the complete variable domain reads EPEVTQTPSHQVTQMGQEVILRCVPISNHLYFYWYRQILGQKVEFLVSFYNNEISEKSEIFDDQFSVERPDGSNFTLKIRSTKLEDSAMYFCASSEADIVSPLHFGNGTRLTVT.

This clone was found a few times. The chain has TRBV3-1 (or the pseudogene TRBV3-2) and TRBJ1-5, with a weak D call TRBD1 (5 bases). Per the germline V gene, CDR1 is LGHDT and CDR2 is YNNKEL (reference sequence). CDR3 length: 14 residues. Trimming shortened V by 1 base and J by 7 bases, and 11 bases separated the two germline ends. The CDR3 sequence: CASSQGPGVQPQHF. Written as DNA, the CDR3 is TGTGCCAGCAGCCAAGGACCGGGGGTGCAGCCCCAGCATTTT.

The gene calls are TRBV5-6 and TRBJ1-6, with D unclear. Germline-derived CDR1 and CDR2 are SGHDT and YYEEEE. V lost 0 bases to trimming and J lost 7 bases, with 14 bases between them. The CDR3 covers 16 residues. CDR3 amino acids: CASSLAAFYLNSPLHF. CDR3 sequence (DNA): TGTGCCAGCAGCTTGGCCGCTTTCTACCTCAATTCACCCCTCCACTTT.

This clone was recorded once. The chain couples TRBV5-1 to TRBJ1-2; TRBD1 matches at 9 bases. With V trimmed by 3 bases and J by 7 bases, 4 bases remained unmatched. The CDR3 is 13 residues long. Germline V gene lookup returns CDR1 SGHRS and CDR2 YFSETQ. The CDR3 is CASSYGQGIGYTF. CDR3 sequence (DNA): TGCGCCAGCAGCTACGGACAGGGGATTGGCTACACCTTC.

V usage is TRBV27 and J usage is TRBJ2-7; D is possibly TRBD2 (6 bases). The germline CDR1 and CDR2 sequences are MNHEY and SMNVEV (reference sequence). The CDR3 sequence is 15 residues long. The V end lost 7 bases, the J end lost 0 bases, and 16 bases lay between the germline ends. The CDR3 loop reads CASKRASQSSYEQYF. The CDR3 nucleotides are TGTGCCAGCAAGCGGGCGTCGCAGAGCTCCTACGAGCAGTACTTC.

The chain uses TRBV3-1 (or the pseudogene TRBV3-2) and TRBJ1-2; weak D call: TRBD1 (6 bases). CDR3 length: 17 residues. Looked up from germline, CDR1 is LGHDT and CDR2 is YNNKEL (reference sequence). V dropped 3 bases and J dropped 8 bases, with 25 bases sitting between them. The CDR3 region is CASSHPGGTNREEGYTF. In nucleotides, the CDR3 is TGTGCCAGCAGCCACCCCGGTGGGACAAACAGAGAGGAAGGCTACACCTTC.

The V call is TRBV4-1, the J call TRBJ2-1; 7 bases agree with TRBD2. Germline values: CDR1 MGHRA, CDR2 YSYEKL. V gave up 6 bases and J gave up 5 bases; unmatched junction bases: 4. The CDR3 sequence is 13 residues long. The CDR3 loop is CASRLAGDNEQFF. The CDR3 DNA reads TGCGCCAGCAGATTAGCGGGTGACAATGAGCAGTTCTTC.

The rearrangement links TRBV5-1 to TRBJ2-7, with 8 bases aligning to TRBD2. Germline CDR1 SGHRS, CDR2 YFSETQ. Trimming removed 0 bases from V and 2 bases from J; junction bases left unmatched: 4. CDR3 length: 15 residues. In DNA form, the CDR3 reads TGCGCCAGCAGCTTGGCAGCGGGAGTCGCCTACGAGCAGTACTTC. Its protein is CASSLAAGVAYEQYF.

The chain has TRBV5-6 and TRBJ1-1, with no clear D. The ends were cut back, 3 bases at V and 0 bases at J, with 12 bases in the middle. Germline V gene lookup returns CDR1 SGHDT and CDR2 YYEEEE. The length of the CDR3 is 15 residues. The CDR3: CASSYLLNMNTEAFF. The CDR3, as DNA: TGTGCCAGCAGCTACTTATTGAATATGAACACTGAAGCTTTCTTT. Complete variable domain (other parts from reference TRBV5-6 and TRBJ1-1): DAGVTQSPTHLIKTRGQQVTLRCSPKSGHDTVSWYQQALGQGPQFIFQYYEEEERQRGNFPDRFSGHQFPNYSSELNVNALLLGDSALYLCASSYLLNMNTEAFFGQGTRLTVV.

The chain couples TRBV7-3 to TRBJ2-2; D not certain. The CDR3 loop spans 15 amino acids. Per the germline V gene, CDR1 is SGHTA and CDR2 is FQGTGA. V lost 5 bases, J lost 7 bases, and 17 bases lay in between. DNA of the CDR3: TGTGCCAGCAGCGGTCGAACGGGTCCGGGCGGGGAGCTGTTTTTT. Its translation is CASSGRTGPGGELFF.

The chain employs TRBV6-2 or TRBV6-3 and TRBJ2-3, with 7 bases that match TRBD2. V shed 2 bases, J shed 5 bases, and the junction held 10 bases outside the gene matches. The germline gives CDR1 MNHEY, CDR2 SVGEGT. The CDR3 spans 16 residues. In DNA form, the CDR3 reads TGTGCCAGCAGTTACCGTTGGGAGGGCGTGAGAGATACGCAGTATTTT. Translated: CASSYRWEGVRDTQYF.

The V call is TRBV11-2, the J call TRBJ1-3, with TRBD1 identical over 7 bases. CDR1 SGHAT and CDR2 FQNNGV come from the germline V gene. Unmatched junction bases numbered 7, after V lost 5 bases and J lost 3 bases. This CDR3 comprises 15 residues. This CDR3 reads CASSKRQGDGNTIYF. The DNA of the CDR3 is TGTGCCAGCAGCAAACGACAGGGTGATGGAAACACCATATATTTT.